In its sample, the clone carrying this TCR beta chain was seen a few times. The sample comes from a study of somatic mutations in cytotoxic T cells in rheumatoid arthritis. Assay used: immunoSEQ multiplex PCR; TCRdb lists only in-frame clones, some missing. This sample has some 20,000 clones; about 80% occur once, and the top ten carry about 15%. V gave up 4 bases and J gave up 1 base, with 10 bases separating them. Germline CDR1 SGHTA, CDR2 FQGNSA. CDR3 length: 14 residues. This chain uses TRBV7-2 with TRBJ1-1; D call uncertain. The source is an adult with rheumatoid arthritis. Sequenced sample: CD8+ T cells sorted from blood. CDR3 residues: CASSYLPENTEAFF. In DNA form, the CDR3 reads TGTGCCAGCAGCTACCTGCCAGAGAACACTGAAGCTTTCTTT.